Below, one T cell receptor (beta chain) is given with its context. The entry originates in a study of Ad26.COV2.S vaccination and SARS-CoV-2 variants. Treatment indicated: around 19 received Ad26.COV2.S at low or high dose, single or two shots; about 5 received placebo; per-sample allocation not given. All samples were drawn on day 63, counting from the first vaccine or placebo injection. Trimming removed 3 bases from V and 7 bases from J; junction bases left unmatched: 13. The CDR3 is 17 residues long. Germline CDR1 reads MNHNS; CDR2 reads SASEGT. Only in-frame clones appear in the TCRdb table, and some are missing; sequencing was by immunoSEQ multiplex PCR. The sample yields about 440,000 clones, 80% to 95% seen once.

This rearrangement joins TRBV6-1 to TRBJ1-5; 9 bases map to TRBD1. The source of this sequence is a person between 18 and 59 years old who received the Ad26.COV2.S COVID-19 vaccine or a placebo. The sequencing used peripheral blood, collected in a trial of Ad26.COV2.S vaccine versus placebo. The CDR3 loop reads CASSDEVGGQGKQPQHF. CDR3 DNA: TGTGCCAGCAGTGATGAAGTTGGGGGACAGGGTAAGCAGCCCCAGCATTTT.